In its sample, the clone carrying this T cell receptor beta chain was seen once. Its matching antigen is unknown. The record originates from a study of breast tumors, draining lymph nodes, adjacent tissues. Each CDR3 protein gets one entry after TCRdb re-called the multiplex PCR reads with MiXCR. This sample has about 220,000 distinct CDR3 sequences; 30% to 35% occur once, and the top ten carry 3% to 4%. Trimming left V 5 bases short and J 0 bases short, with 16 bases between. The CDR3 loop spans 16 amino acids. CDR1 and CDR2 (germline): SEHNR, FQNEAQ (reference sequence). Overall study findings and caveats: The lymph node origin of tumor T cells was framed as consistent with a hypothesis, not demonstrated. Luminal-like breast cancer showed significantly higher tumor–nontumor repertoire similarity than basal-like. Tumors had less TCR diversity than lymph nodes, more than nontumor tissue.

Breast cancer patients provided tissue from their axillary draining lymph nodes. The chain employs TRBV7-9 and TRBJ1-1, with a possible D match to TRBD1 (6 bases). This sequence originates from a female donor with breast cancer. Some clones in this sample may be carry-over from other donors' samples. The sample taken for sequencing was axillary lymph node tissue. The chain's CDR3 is CASSPYQDSMNTEAFF. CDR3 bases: TGTGCCAGCAGCCCCTACCAGGACAGCATGAACACTGAAGCTTTCTTT.